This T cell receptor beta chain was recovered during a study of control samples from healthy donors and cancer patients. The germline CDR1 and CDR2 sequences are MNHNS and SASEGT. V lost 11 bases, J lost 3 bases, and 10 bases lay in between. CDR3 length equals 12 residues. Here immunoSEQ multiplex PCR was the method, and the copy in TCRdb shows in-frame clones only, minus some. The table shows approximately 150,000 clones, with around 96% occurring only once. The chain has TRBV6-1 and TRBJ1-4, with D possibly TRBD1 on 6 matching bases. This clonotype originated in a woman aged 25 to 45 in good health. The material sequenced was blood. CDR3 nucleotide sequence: TGTGCCGGGGGGCGGGCTAATGAAAAACTGTTTTTT. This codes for CAGGRANEKLFF.